This TCR beta chain was profiled in a study of blood T cell repertoires in COVID-19. Across the study: Collection of acute and convalescent COVID-19 samples took place in the United States, Italy and Spain. T cells, B-cell-depleted T cells, or PBMCs supplied cDNA or gDNA.

Original data processing: Counts of nucleated cells, estimated from reference gene primer amplification, were obtained. Generated by immunoSEQ multiplex PCR, the TCRdb table keeps only in-frame clones and is missing some. The V and J calls and the clone size are those of that table, but D and trimming were determined from the DNA. The sample has around 45,000 clones, roughly 69% seen once. This CDR3 contains 13 residues. Trimming took off 8 bases at V and 6 bases at J, with 14 bases between the two ends. Germline CDR1 and CDR2: MNHEY and SMNVEV (reference sequence). The J gene is TRBJ1-3, the V gene TRBV27; perhaps TRBD1 as D (5 bases). The sample comprised peripheral blood. The TCR originated in a man older than 75 with acute or convalescent COVID-19. The CDR3 DNA follows: TGTGCCAGCTCCCCCGGGGGGTTAAACACCATATATTTT. This codes for CASSPGGLNTIYF.